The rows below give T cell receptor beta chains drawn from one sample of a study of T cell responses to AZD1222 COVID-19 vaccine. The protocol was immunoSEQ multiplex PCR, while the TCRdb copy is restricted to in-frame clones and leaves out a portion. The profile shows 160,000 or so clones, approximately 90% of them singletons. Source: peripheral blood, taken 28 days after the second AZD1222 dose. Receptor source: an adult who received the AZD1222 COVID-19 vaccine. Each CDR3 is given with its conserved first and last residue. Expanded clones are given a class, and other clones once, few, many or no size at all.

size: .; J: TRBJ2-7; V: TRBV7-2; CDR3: CASSSSSSTSSYEQYF
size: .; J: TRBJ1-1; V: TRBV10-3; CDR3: CAISGSGPILAFF
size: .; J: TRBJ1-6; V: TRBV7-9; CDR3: CASSPGVDSPLHF
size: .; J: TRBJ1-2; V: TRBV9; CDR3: CASSAHRDRGGYGYTF
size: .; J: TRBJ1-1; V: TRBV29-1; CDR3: CSVEDQSSPGEAFF
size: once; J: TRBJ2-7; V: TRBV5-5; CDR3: CASSFKTGQDYEQYF
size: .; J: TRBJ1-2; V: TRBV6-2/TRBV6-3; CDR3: CASSYLGSSRSLNYGYTF
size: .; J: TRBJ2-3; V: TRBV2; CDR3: CASRGTSGITDTQYF
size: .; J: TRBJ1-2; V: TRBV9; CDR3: CASRDRGPYGYTF
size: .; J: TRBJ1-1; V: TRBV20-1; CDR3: CSAHRGVEAFF
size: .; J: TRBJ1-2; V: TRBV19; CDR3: CASSSGPVAHGYTF
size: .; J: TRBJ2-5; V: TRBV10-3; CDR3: CAISDGVEETQYF
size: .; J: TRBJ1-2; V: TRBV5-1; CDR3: CASSKGQDSYGYTF
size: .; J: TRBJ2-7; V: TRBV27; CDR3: CASSSAILQGITHEQYF
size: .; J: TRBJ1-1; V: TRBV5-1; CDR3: CASSSTGDTEAFF
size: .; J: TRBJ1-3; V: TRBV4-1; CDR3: CASSQDFRQATGNTIYF
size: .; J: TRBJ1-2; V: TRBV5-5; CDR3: CASSLDREGGYTF
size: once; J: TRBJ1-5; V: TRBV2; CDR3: CASKSKSDQNQPQHF
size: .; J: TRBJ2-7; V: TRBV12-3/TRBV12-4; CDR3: CASSTATGVEQYF
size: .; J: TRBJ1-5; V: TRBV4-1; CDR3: CASSQAAAGWNQPQHF
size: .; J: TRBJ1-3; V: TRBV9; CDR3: CASSASLGGTGNTIYF
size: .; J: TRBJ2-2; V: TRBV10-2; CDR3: CASSELTGELFF
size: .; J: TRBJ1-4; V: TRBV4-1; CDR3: CASSTLGRTNEKLFF
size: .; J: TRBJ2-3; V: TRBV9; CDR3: CASSVGRGLNTQYF
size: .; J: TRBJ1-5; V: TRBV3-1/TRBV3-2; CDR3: CASSHLGTNQPQHF
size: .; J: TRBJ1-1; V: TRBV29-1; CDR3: CSVEMNTEAFF
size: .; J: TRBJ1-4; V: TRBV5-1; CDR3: CASSPRTEPNEKLFF
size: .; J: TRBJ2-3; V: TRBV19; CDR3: CASSIVTSGGAGADTQYF
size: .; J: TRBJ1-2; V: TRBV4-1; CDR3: CASSQGLQDLLGYTF
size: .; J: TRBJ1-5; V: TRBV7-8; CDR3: CASSLLGANQPQHF
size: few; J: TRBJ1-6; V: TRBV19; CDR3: CASFLQGFTSPLHF
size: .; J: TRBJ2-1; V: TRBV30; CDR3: CAGWEGNEQFF